Here is one T cell receptor beta chain with its context. Its cognate antigen is unknown. Per patient, between 1 and 8 samples were collected at pretreatment and on-treatment time points. The data are from a study of PD-L1 blockade in urothelial cancer. For the study at large: Blood samples contained a median 141,255 T cells.

Points from the study as a whole: Better survival was forecast by a pretreatment blood TCR clonality below the median.

CDR1 and CDR2 (germline): SNHLY, FYNNEI. The CDR3 runs to 14 residues. V gave up 4 bases and J gave up 4 bases; unmatched junction bases: 5. Libraries were prepared by immunoSEQ multiplex PCR; TCRdb keeps only in-frame clonotypes and omits some of them. The table has about 84,000 clones, roughly 80% seen once; the top ten hold over 7.5%. Sequenced material: PBMCs, taken around atezolizumab (anti-PD-L1) treatment. This sequence originates from a man between 65 and 85 years old with urothelial cancer. The chain has TRBV2 and TRBJ2-7; 9 bases align to TRBD1. Here the CDR3 reads CASSAGTGPYEQYF. Here the CDR3 DNA reads TGTGCCAGCAGTGCCGGGACAGGGCCTTACGAGCAGTACTTC.